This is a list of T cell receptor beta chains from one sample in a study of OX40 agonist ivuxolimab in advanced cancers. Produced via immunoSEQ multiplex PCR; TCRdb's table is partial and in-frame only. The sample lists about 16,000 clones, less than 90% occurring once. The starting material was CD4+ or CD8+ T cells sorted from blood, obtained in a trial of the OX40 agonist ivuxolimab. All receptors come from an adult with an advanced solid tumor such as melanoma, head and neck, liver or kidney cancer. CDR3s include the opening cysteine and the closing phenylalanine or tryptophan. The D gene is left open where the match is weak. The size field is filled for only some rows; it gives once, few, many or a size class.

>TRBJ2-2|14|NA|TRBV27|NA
TGTGCCAGCAGTTTTGGGATAAAGGGCGGGGAGCTGTTTTTT
CASSFGIKGGELFF
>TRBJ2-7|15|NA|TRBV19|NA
TGTGCCAGTAGTATAGATTGGGGACGGTCCTACGAGCAGTACTTC
CASSIDWGRSYEQYF
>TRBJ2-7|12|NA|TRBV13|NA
TGTGCCAGCAGCTTAGACCGGGGCGAGCAGTACTTC
CASSLDRGEQYF
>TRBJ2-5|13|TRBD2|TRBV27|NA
TGTGCCAGCAGTTGGGGGGGCCAAGAGACCCAGTACTTC
CASSWGGQETQYF
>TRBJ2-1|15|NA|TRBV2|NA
TGTGCCAGCCGGCTCTCCGAAGTAGCCTACAATGAGCAGTTCTTC
CASRLSEVAYNEQFF
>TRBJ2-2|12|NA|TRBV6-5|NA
TGTGCCAGCAGAACGAACACCGGGGAGCTGTTTTTT
CASRTNTGELFF
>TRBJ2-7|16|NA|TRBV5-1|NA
TGCGCCAGCAGCTCGTATGGGACCGGATATTCCTACGAGCAGTACTTC
CASSSYGTGYSYEQYF
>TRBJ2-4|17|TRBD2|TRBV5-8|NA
TGTGCCAGCAGCTTGGCCGGACTAGCGGGAGCCAAAAACATTCAGTACTTC
CASSLAGLAGAKNIQYF
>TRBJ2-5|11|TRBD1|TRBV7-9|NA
TGTGCCAGCAGCTCGGGACAGCTGGCGGACTTC
CASSSGQLADF
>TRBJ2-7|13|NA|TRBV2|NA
TGTGCCAGGAAGGGGGGGAGGGCCTATGAGCAGTACTTC
CARKGGRAYEQYF
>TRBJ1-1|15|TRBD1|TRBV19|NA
TGTGCCAGTAGTTTACTCCCCGGACAGGGGAATTCGGCTTTCTTT
CASSLLPGQGNSAFF
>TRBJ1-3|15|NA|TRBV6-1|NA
TGTGCCAGCAGTGAAGGGCACGGGAGCGGAAACACCATATATTTT
CASSEGHGSGNTIYF
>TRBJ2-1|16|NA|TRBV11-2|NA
TGTGCCAGCAGCTTAGTAAGTGGGACCGGGGCCAATGAGCAGTTCTTC
CASSLVSGTGANEQFF
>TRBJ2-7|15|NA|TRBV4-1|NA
TGCGCCAGCAGCCAAGACAACCTCGGACCCCGCGAGCAGTACTTC
CASSQDNLGPREQYF
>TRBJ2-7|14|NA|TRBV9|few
TGTGCCAGCAGCGTAGGTGGGGGCGACTACGAGCAGTACTTC
CASSVGGGDYEQYF
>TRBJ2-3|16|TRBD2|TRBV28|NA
TGTGCCAGCAGTTTATTTGAGGCTAGCGGGTTTTATCCGCAGTATTTT
CASSLFEASGFYPQYF
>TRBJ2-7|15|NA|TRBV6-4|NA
TGTGCCAGCAGTGACCCATATCAAAGCGGCAGCGAGCAGTACTTC
CASSDPYQSGSEQYF
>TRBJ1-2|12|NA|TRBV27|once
TGTGCCAGCAGGAGGGCGGAGGTTGGCTACACCTTC
CASRRAEVGYTF
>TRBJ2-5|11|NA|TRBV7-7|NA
TGTGCCAGCAGCCCAGGGGGGGCCCAGTACTTC
CASSPGGAQYF
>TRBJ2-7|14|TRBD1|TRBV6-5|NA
TGTGCCAGCAGTACCAGGGGGCGCGTATACGAGCAGTACTTC
CASSTRGRVYEQYF
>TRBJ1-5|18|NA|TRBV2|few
TGTGCCAGCAGTGACTGGGTAGGGGATGGAGCGGAGAATCAGCCCCAGCATTTT
CASSDWVGDGAENQPQHF
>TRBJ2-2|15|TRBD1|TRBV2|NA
TGTGCCAGCAGTATTACCAGGGGGCGTACCGGGGAGCTGTTTTTT
CASSITRGRTGELFF
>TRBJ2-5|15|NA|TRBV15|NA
TGTGCCACCAGCAGAGTAGGAAAAGCCCAAGAGACCCAGTACTTC
CATSRVGKAQETQYF
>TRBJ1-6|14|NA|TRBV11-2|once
TGTGCCAGCAGCTTAGTAGGGGATAATTCACCCCTCCACTTT
CASSLVGDNSPLHF
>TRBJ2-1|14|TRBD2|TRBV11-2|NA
TGTGCCAGCAGCTTAGCCCTAGCGGGCAATGAGCAGTTCTTC
CASSLALAGNEQFF
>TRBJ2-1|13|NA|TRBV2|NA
TGTGCCAGCAGACGGGAAGAAGGCAATGAGCAGTTCTTC
CASRREEGNEQFF
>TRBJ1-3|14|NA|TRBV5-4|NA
TGTGCCAGCAGCCTTTACGGAGCTGGAAACACCATATATTTT
CASSLYGAGNTIYF
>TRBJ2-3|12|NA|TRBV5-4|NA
TGTGCCAGCAGCCCGGGACTTGGTACGCAGTATTTT
CASSPGLGTQYF
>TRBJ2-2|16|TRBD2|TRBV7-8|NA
TGTGCCAGCAGCTCCCCTAGCGGGAGGAACACCGGGGAGCTGTTTTTT
CASSSPSGRNTGELFF
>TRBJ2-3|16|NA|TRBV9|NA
TGTGCCAGCAGCGTAGGGCTGCTATCCCACACAGATACGCAGTATTTT
CASSVGLLSHTDTQYF
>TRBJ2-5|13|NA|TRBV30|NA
TGTGCCTGGAGTGTACACCTCGGGGAGACCCAGTACTTC
CAWSVHLGETQYF
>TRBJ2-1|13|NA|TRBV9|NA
TGTGCCAGCAGCGTAGACAGTTACAATGAGCAGTTCTTC
CASSVDSYNEQFF
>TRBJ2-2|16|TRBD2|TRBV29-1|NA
TGCAGCGTGGGACGCTCGGGACTAGCGGGAGCCGGGGAGCTGTTTTTT
CSVGRSGLAGAGELFF
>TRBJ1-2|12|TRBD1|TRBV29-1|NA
TGCAGCGTTCCACAGGGGACCTATGGCTACACCTTC
CSVPQGTYGYTF
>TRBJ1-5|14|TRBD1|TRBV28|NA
TGTGCCAGCAACTCCGGGACAGGGGGCCAGTCCCAGCATTTT
CASNSGTGGQSQHF
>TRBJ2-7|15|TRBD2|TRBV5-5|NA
TGTGTCGTACCCCGGAAAGAGCGGGGCTCCTACGAGCAGTACTTC
CVVPRKERGSYEQYF
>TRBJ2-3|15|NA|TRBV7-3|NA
TGTGCCAGCAGCTCGTATCCGGACAGCACAGATACGCAGTATTTT
CASSSYPDSTDTQYF
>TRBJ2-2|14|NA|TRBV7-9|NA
TGTGCCAGCAGCTTAGACGGGGGCTCCGGGGAGCTGTTTTTT
CASSLDGGSGELFF
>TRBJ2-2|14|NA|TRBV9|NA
TGTGCCAGCAGCGCCGATTCCGGGGCCGGGGAGCTGTTTTTT
CASSADSGAGELFF
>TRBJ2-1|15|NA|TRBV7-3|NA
TGTGCCAGCAGCTTAATGTTAGGGACTTACAATGAGCAGTTCTTC
CASSLMLGTYNEQFF
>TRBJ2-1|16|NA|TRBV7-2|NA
TGTGCCAGCAGCTTAGGGTTTGCCGGGGGCCAAGGAGAGCAGTTCTTC
CASSLGFAGGQGEQFF
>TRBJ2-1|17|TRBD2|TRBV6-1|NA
TGTGCCAGCAGTGAAAGGGGGGGGACTAGCGGGAGCAATGAGCAGTTCTTC
CASSERGGTSGSNEQFF
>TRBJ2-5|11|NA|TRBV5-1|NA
TGCGCCAGCAGCTTGGAAGAGACCCAGTACTTC
CASSLEETQYF
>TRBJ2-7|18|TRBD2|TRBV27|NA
TGTGCCAGCAGTTTATCCGGACTAGCGGGAGCGCAGTCCTACGAGCAGTACTTC
CASSLSGLAGAQSYEQYF
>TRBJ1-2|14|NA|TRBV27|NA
TGTGCCAGCAGTTCGAGCCAACTGCGCTATGGCTACACCTTC
CASSSSQLRYGYTF
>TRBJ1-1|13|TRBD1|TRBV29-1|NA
TGCAGCGAGCGAGACAGGGAGAACACTGAAGCTTTCTTT
CSERDRENTEAFF
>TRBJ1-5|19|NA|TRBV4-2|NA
TGTGCCAGCAGCCAAGATCGGGGGGCGGGTAGGGGAAGCAATCAGCCCCAGCATTTT
CASSQDRGAGRGSNQPQHF
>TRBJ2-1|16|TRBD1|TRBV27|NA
TGTGCCAGCAGCAAGGGACAGGCTCGCTCCTACAATGAGCAGTTCTTC
CASSKGQARSYNEQFF
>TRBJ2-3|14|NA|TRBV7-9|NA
TGTGCCAGCAGCTCCCCCAGCGGCGGTGGTACGCAGTATTTT
CASSSPSGGGTQYF
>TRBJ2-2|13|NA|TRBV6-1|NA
TGTGCCAGCAGTTCCCCAGGGAACCCTAAGCTGTTTTTT
CASSSPGNPKLFF
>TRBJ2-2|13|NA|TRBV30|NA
TGTGCCTGGAGGATTACAGACACCGGGGAGCTGTTTTTT
CAWRITDTGELFF
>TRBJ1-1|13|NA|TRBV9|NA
TGTGCCAGCAGCGTAGTAGGTGAGACTGAAGCTTTCTTT
CASSVVGETEAFF
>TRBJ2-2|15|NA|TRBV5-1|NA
TGCGCCAGCAGCTTGGGTTTTGGGGCCGTCGGGGAGCTGTTTTTT
CASSLGFGAVGELFF
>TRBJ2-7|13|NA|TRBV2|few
TGTGCCAGCAGGTACACATTTTCCTACGAGCAGTACTTC
CASRYTFSYEQYF
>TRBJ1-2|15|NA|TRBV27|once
TGTGCCAGCAGTTTAGCGGGACAAGGGGGCTATGGCTACACCTTC
CASSLAGQGGYGYTF
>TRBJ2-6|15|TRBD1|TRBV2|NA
TGTGCCAGCGGGCAGGGGGCGGCTGGGGCCAACGTCCTGACTTTC
CASGQGAAGANVLTF
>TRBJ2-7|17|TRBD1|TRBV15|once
TGTGCCACCAGAGCTCCGGCGGGACAGGGGCCTCCCTACGAGCAGTACTTC
CATRAPAGQGPPYEQYF